This TCR beta chain stems from a study of PD-1 blockade in classical Hodgkin lymphoma. Regarding the study as a whole: Repertoire difference causes, possibly disease activity or prior therapy, remain undefined. Diminished baseline TCR diversity has been reported in newly diagnosed patients relative to healthy donors.

The CDR3 loop spans 13 amino acids. CDR1 and CDR2 from the germline V gene are MNHNS and SASEGT. Trimming removed 8 bases from V and 2 bases from J, with 12 bases in between. A word on this clone: Its antigen is as yet unknown.

The sample's time point: newly diagnosed, previously untreated cHL patient sample. Thawed PBMCs were the source of CD4+ T cells, purified by magnetic negative selection. Investigators turned to newly diagnosed, untreated classical Hodgkin lymphoma PBMCs for comparison. The data were produced by immunoSEQ multiplex PCR, yet TCRdb's version contains in-frame clones alone and is incomplete. Of under 40,000 clones listed, about 88% are singletons. Sequenced: CD4+ T cells from blood. The chain links TRBV6-1 to TRBJ1-2; no clear D. The receptor was derived from a human donor with classical Hodgkin lymphoma. The CDR3 bases are TGTGCCAGCTCGACATCAACGAACTATGGCTACACCTTC. It yields the protein CASSTSTNYGYTF.